Listed below are T cell receptor beta chains from one sample, sequenced in a study of CDR3 diversity in severe acne. TCRdb reprocessed the PCR reads via MiXCR and lists one record per CDR3 protein. There are around 91,000 distinct CDR3 sequences in the sample; around 49% occur only once, and 14% lies in the top ten. Source material: blood. Receptors were obtained from a male donor in good health, without acne. The CDR3 runs from the conserved cysteine through the conserved F or W. D genes are given only for firm matches. The size field is filled for only some rows; it gives once, few, many or a size class.

CDR3nt: TGTGCCACCAGTGACTTGAATCAGCCCCAGCATTTT; CDR3aa: CATSDLNQPQHF; j_gene: TRBJ1-5; abundance: many; v_gene: TRBV24-1; d_gene: -
CDR3nt: TGTGCTATTTCCGGGGCAGACCTTAGCACAGATACGCAGTATTTT; CDR3aa: CAISGADLSTDTQYF; j_gene: TRBJ2-3; abundance: medium-sized; v_gene: TRBV15; d_gene: -
CDR3nt: TGTGCCAGCAGTGAAAGAGCGGAGGGAAAACTGTTTTTT; CDR3aa: CASSERAEGKLFF; j_gene: TRBJ1-4; abundance: -; v_gene: TRBV6-1; d_gene: -
CDR3nt: TGTGCCAGTAGTAAAACGGCCGGGGTTGGGACTGAAGCTTTCTTT; CDR3aa: CASSKTAGVGTEAFF; j_gene: TRBJ1-1; abundance: -; v_gene: TRBV19; d_gene: -
CDR3nt: TGCAGTGCTCTCTGGGGTGATACTTATGGCTACACCTTC; CDR3aa: CSALWGDTYGYTF; j_gene: TRBJ1-2; abundance: many; v_gene: TRBV20-1; d_gene: -
CDR3nt: TGTGCCAGCAGCCCGGGCGGGGGGGCTCACGAGCAGTACTTC; CDR3aa: CASSPGGGAHEQYF; j_gene: TRBJ2-7; abundance: many; v_gene: TRBV9; d_gene: TRBD2
CDR3nt: TGTGCCACCAGCAGCCCAGGGGCAGCCAACTATGGCTACACCTTC; CDR3aa: CATSSPGAANYGYTF; j_gene: TRBJ1-2; abundance: -; v_gene: TRBV15; d_gene: -
CDR3nt: TGTGCCTGGAGTCGGCAGCTGAACACTGAAGCTTTCTTT; CDR3aa: CAWSRQLNTEAFF; j_gene: TRBJ1-1; abundance: many; v_gene: TRBV30; d_gene: -
CDR3nt: TGTGCCAGCAGCCCAACGGGGGGGGGCACTGAAGCTTTCTTT; CDR3aa: CASSPTGGGTEAFF; j_gene: TRBJ1-1; abundance: -; v_gene: TRBV7-8; d_gene: -
CDR3nt: TGCAGCGTTGCGCTAGGTGGCACCGGCAATCAGCCCCAGCATTTT; CDR3aa: CSVALGGTGNQPQHF; j_gene: TRBJ1-5; abundance: few; v_gene: TRBV29-1; d_gene: -
CDR3nt: TGCAGTGCCAGCAGCCGGGAGACAGCTACCTACGAGCAGTACTTC; CDR3aa: CSASSRETATYEQYF; j_gene: TRBJ2-7; abundance: -; v_gene: TRBV20-1; d_gene: -
CDR3nt: TGTGCCAGCAGCTTAGTAAACAGTTATAGCAATCAGCCCCAGCATTTT; CDR3aa: CASSLVNSYSNQPQHF; j_gene: TRBJ1-5; abundance: -; v_gene: TRBV7-9; d_gene: -
CDR3nt: TGTGCCAGTAGTATCCCCGGGACAGGGGCCAACGAGCAGTACTTC; CDR3aa: CASSIPGTGANEQYF; j_gene: TRBJ2-7; abundance: many; v_gene: TRBV19; d_gene: TRBD1
CDR3nt: TGCAGTGCTAGCCCTAGCGGGAGCTCCTACGAGCAGTACTTC; CDR3aa: CSASPSGSSYEQYF; j_gene: TRBJ2-7; abundance: medium-sized; v_gene: TRBV20-1; d_gene: TRBD2
CDR3nt: TGTGCCAGCCGGAGGGCCGCGAACACCGGGGAGCTGTTTTTT; CDR3aa: CASRRAANTGELFF; j_gene: TRBJ2-2; abundance: -; v_gene: TRBV6-5; d_gene: -
CDR3nt: TGTGCCAGCAGCACTAGCGGGATCAATCTCGAGCAGTACTTC; CDR3aa: CASSTSGINLEQYF; j_gene: TRBJ2-7; abundance: -; v_gene: TRBV11-2; d_gene: TRBD2
CDR3nt: TGTGCCACCAGTGATCCCAGGCCGGGGGGTTCCACAGATACGCAGTATTTT; CDR3aa: CATSDPRPGGSTDTQYF; j_gene: TRBJ2-3; abundance: many; v_gene: TRBV24-1; d_gene: TRBD2
CDR3nt: TGTGCCAGCAGTGAAAAGGGGGACAATGAAAAACTGTTTTTT; CDR3aa: CASSEKGDNEKLFF; j_gene: TRBJ1-4; abundance: once; v_gene: TRBV25-1; d_gene: -
CDR3nt: TGTGCCAGCAGTTTGACAGCAACTGGAAACACCATATATTTT; CDR3aa: CASSLTATGNTIYF; j_gene: TRBJ1-3; abundance: -; v_gene: TRBV12-3/TRBV12-4; d_gene: -
CDR3nt: TGTGCCAGCAGCCCTCGACTAGCGGGGGCGCCCCCTACGCAGTATTTT; CDR3aa: CASSPRLAGAPPTQYF; j_gene: TRBJ2-3; abundance: -; v_gene: TRBV7-3; d_gene: TRBD2